This TCR beta chain is drawn from a study of T cells in localized non-small cell lung cancer. As for this clone: Its antigen is as yet unknown.

Profiling relied on immunoSEQ multiplex PCR, and the TCRdb table lists in-frame clones only, not all of them. The table includes 130,000 or so clones, more than 80% detected once. This CDR3 is 13 amino acids long. Deletions cut 3 bases from V and 4 bases from J, with 8 bases between. Germline CDR1 is KGHSH and CDR2 is LQKENI. Notes on the study in general: Heterogeneity is still possible, as just one tumor region was sequenced. T cell clonality was highest in uninvolved adjacent lung, above tumor. When the top 100 tumor clones were examined, a median around 61 of them also appeared in the adjacent lung, which was paired and uninvolved.

The receptor was derived from a female donor older than 55 with stage I lung adenocarcinoma. The chain uses TRBV18 and TRBJ2-3; D is unresolved. The sequencing here drew on peripheral blood, taken before any cancer treatment. CDR3 bases: TGTGCCAGCTCACCGTACAGCTCAGATACGCAGTATTTT. Protein product: CASSPYSSDTQYF.